The 27 T cell receptor beta chains listed next were all sequenced from one sample in a study of cytomegalovirus exposure and HLA in healthy donors. Primers: 60 Vbeta forward and 13 Jbeta reverse. Method: immunoSEQ multiplex PCR; TCRdb's copy keeps in-frame clones and lacks some. The table has around 99,000 clones, under 90% seen once. Material: PBMCs. These receptor sequences come from a young woman in good health and CMV-seronegative.

The rearrangement joins TRBV7-8 to TRBJ2-1; 10 bases map to TRBD2. This CDR3 comprises 16 residues. CDR1 and CDR2 from the germline V gene are SGHVS and FQNEAQ. With V trimmed by 5 bases and J by 2 bases, 6 bases remained unmatched. In DNA form, the CDR3 reads TGTGCCAGCAGCCATGGGACTAGCGATCCCTACAATGAGCAGTTCTTC. Translating gives CASSHGTSDPYNEQFF.

The CDR3 DNA reads as TGCAGTGCTAGAATGGGAGGTGGCTACACCTTC. Amino acid sequence: CSARMGGGYTF. This chain links TRBV20-1 with TRBJ1-2; D not resolved. CDR1 and CDR2 from the germline V gene are DFQATT and SNEGSKA (reference sequence). Trimming removed 2 bases at V and 7 bases at J, with 8 bases between. This CDR3 is built from 11 residues.

The rearrangement uses TRBV6-4 and TRBJ2-3, with 9 bases that match TRBD2. J lost 5 bases, V lost 2 bases, and 2 bases had no gene match. This CDR3 is built from 14 residues. Germline V gene sequence: CDR1 MRHNA, CDR2 SNTAGT. The CDR3 nucleotides read TGTGCCAGCAGTGACGGCGGGAGGGTAGATACGCAGTATTTT. Protein product: CASSDGGRVDTQYF.

The chain is built from TRBV11-2 and TRBJ1-4, with 8 nucleotides matching TRBD1. In germline, CDR1 is SGHAT, CDR2 FQNNGV. V trimming: 3 bases; J trimming: 4 bases; junction bases outside the gene matches: 4. The CDR3 covers 15 residues. The CDR3 DNA reads TGTGCCAGCAGCTTGACAGGGGACTATAATGAAAAACTGTTTTTT. Its protein is CASSLTGDYNEKLFF.

The J gene is TRBJ2-1, the V gene TRBV2; D may be TRBD2 (6 bases). The CDR3 length is 13 residues. V was clipped by 7 bases and J by 9 bases, with 16 bases between them. CDR1 and CDR2 from the germline V gene are SNHLY and FYNNEI. CDR3 nucleotide sequence: TGTGCCAGCACGCAGGGACTGTATGGTGAGCAGTTCTTC. Protein sequence: CASTQGLYGEQFF.

For this clone: Compared with germline, one end of the junction differs, possibly owing to a read error. The J gene is TRBJ2-2, the V gene TRBV5-4, with 13 bases fitting TRBD2. From germline, CDR1 is SGHNT and CDR2 YYREEE (reference sequence). This CDR3 contains 12 residues. CDR3 protein: CASSIGLAGAVF. The CDR3 DNA follows: TGTGCCAGCAGCATAGGACTAGCGGGAGCCGTTTTT.

The chain joins TRBV27 to TRBJ1-2; 7 nucleotides match TRBD1. The V gene end was trimmed by 3 bases and the J gene end by 3 bases; junction bases not matched to a gene: 10. Per germline, CDR1 MNHEY and CDR2 SMNVEV (reference sequence). The CDR3 is 16 amino acids. CDR3 nucleotides: TGTGCCAGCAGTTTCGGGGGGGCCAGGGGGGACTATGGCTACACCTTC. Protein product: CASSFGGARGDYGYTF.

This clone came up once. The junction differs from germline at one of its ends, possibly a read error. The chain links TRBV7-7 to TRBJ2-2, with D unresolved. Germline V gene data show CDR1 as SSHAT and CDR2 as FNYEAQ (reference sequence). The CDR3 spans 15 residues. The CDR3 coding sequence is TGTGCTAGCAGCTTAGGTATAATGAACACCGGGGAGCTGTTTTTT. Translation gives CASSLGIMNTGELFF.

This clone has only a few counts. The CDR3 ends on some other residue instead of the conserved phenylalanine or tryptophan, so this is likely a read error. Because the CDR3's place on the DNA is in doubt, the DNA is left out and the CDR3 is given as listed by TCRdb. V gene TRBV21-1 combines with J gene TRBJ1-1. TRBV21-1 is annotated as a pseudogene. Including both end residues, the CDR3 is 16 amino acids long. The CDR3 is CASSSHPGRMNTEAFL.

The V gene is TRBV11-2, the J gene TRBJ2-2, with a tentative D call TRBD2 (5 bases). Germline loops: CDR1 SGHAT, CDR2 FQNNGV. The CDR3 is 16 residues long. Trimming took off 3 bases at V and 0 bases at J, with 11 bases between the two ends. The CDR3 DNA is TGTGCCAGCAGCTTTACTAGGGCGACGAACACCGGGGAGCTGTTTTTT. This gives the protein CASSFTRATNTGELFF.

The chain joins TRBV7-8 to TRBJ1-2; the D gene is possibly TRBD1 (6 bases). This CDR3 is built from 16 residues. V was pared by 4 bases and J by 4 bases, with 19 bases between. The germline CDR1 and CDR2 sequences are SGHVS and FQNEAQ. CDR3 DNA: TGTGCCAGCAGCTACCTAGACAGGCTGAGGCCCTATGGCTACACCTTC. This codes for CASSYLDRLRPYGYTF.

The J gene is TRBJ2-7, the V gene TRBV10-3; maybe TRBD2 (5 bases). The germline V and J ends were trimmed by 3 bases and 7 bases, with 16 bases remaining between them. In germline, CDR1 is ENHRY, CDR2 SYGVKD. CDR3 length: 14 amino acids. The CDR3 loop reads CAISDGERVLEQYF. The CDR3 bases are TGTGCCATCAGTGACGGGGAACGGGTCCTTGAGCAGTACTTC.

The chain is built from TRBV19 and TRBJ2-7; TRBD1 matches at 9 bases. The germline V gene encodes CDR1 LNHDA and CDR2 SQIVND (reference sequence). The CDR3 extends over 14 amino acids. With V trimmed by 6 bases and J by 0 bases, 3 bases remained unmatched. CDR3 coding DNA: TGTGCCAGTAGGGAGACAGGGGGCTCCTACGAGCAGTACTTC. This gives the protein CASRETGGSYEQYF.

This clone appeared once. The chain joins TRBV9 to TRBJ2-5, with 13 bases fitting TRBD2. The CDR3 loop spans 15 amino acids. The germline V gene encodes CDR1 SGDLS and CDR2 YYNGEE. V gave up 1 base and J gave up 3 bases; unmatched junction bases: 0. The CDR3 bases are TGTGCCAGCAGCGTAACTAGCGGGAGGGAAGAGACCCAGTACTTC. Protein sequence: CASSVTSGREETQYF.

This clone has a single count. This sequence joins TRBV9 and TRBJ2-7; the D gene is possibly TRBD1 (6 bases). Trimming removed 4 bases at V and 4 bases at J, with 15 bases between. Germline CDR1 is SGDLS and CDR2 is YYNGEE. This CDR3 region has 14 residues. The CDR3 is CASSPRPGAYEQYF. The CDR3 DNA sequence: TGTGCCAGCAGCCCACGCCCAGGGGCATACGAGCAGTACTTC.

In the case of this clone: A read error may account for a junction end that differs from germline. CDR3 nucleotides: TGTGCCAGTAGTTTAGAACTAGCGGGAGGGTTCTCCTACAATGAGCAGTTCTTC. Its translation is CASSLELAGGFSYNEQFF. The chain uses TRBV19 and TRBJ2-1, with 13 positions matching TRBD2. Germline values: CDR1 LNHDA, CDR2 SQIVND (reference sequence). CDR3 size: 18 residues. Complete variable domain (other parts from reference TRBV19 and TRBJ2-1): DGGITQSPKYLFRKEGQNVTLSCEQNLNHDAMYWYRQDPGQGLRLIYYSQIVNDFQKGDIAEGYSVSREKKESFPLTVTSAQKNPTAFYLCASSLELAGGFSYNEQFFGPGTRLTVL.

This chain uses TRBV4-1 with TRBJ2-1; TRBD2 matches 7 bases. There are 15 residues in the CDR3. The germline gives CDR1 MGHRA, CDR2 YSYEKL. V gave up 5 bases and J gave up 5 bases; unmatched junction bases: 9. The CDR3 DNA reads as TGCGCCAGCAGCTCCCCCCGGACTAGGGACAATGAGCAGTTCTTC. Translation: CASSSPRTRDNEQFF.

The chain links TRBV27 to TRBJ1-1, with TRBD1 identical over 9 bases. Germline-derived CDR1 and CDR2 are MNHEY and SMNVEV (reference sequence). The V gene end was trimmed by 5 bases and the J gene end by 3 bases; junction bases not matched to a gene: 10. The CDR3 extends over 16 amino acids. For the CDR3, the DNA is TGTGCCAGCAGTCCCCAGGACAGGGGATGGTACACTGAAGCTTTCTTT. Its translation is CASSPQDRGWYTEAFF.

Comment on this clone: An end of the junction differs from the germline gene, which may be a read error. The chain recombines TRBV7-7 with TRBJ2-5; TRBD2 matches at 9 bases. CDR3 length equals 15 residues. Germline CDR1 and CDR2: SSHAT and FNYEAQ (reference sequence). The CDR3 DNA reads as TGTGCTAGCAGTTCCAGGGCGGGAGGGCCGGAGACCCAGTACTTC. It translates to CASSSRAGGPETQYF.

V is TRBV7-2 and J is TRBJ1-1, with 8 bases that match TRBD1. V gave up 0 bases and J gave up 2 bases; unmatched junction bases: 5. There are 16 residues in the CDR3. From germline, CDR1 is SGHTA and CDR2 FQGNSA. The CDR3 loop reads CASSLAAGGENTEAFF. The CDR3 DNA reads as TGTGCCAGCAGCTTAGCGGCAGGGGGCGAAAACACTGAAGCTTTCTTT.

On this clone itself: A read error may account for a junction end that differs from germline. The chain has TRBV13 and TRBJ2-6; 7 bases fit TRBD1. The CDR3 spans 13 residues. Germline V lookup: CDR1 PRHDT, CDR2 FYEKMQ (reference sequence). The CDR3, as DNA: TGTGCCAGCAGCTCAACAGGGGTCAACGTCCTGACTTTC. Encoded protein: CASSSTGVNVLTF.

This clone was counted between two and nine times. V gene TRBV7-8 combines with J gene TRBJ1-2, with TRBD1 as a possible D gene (6 bases). Germline V lookup: CDR1 SGHVS, CDR2 FQNEAQ. Trimming cost V 4 bases and J 4 bases, with 19 bases left between them. There are 16 residues in the CDR3. The CDR3 loop reads CASSSHVERGGYGYTF. The CDR3 DNA follows: TGTGCCAGCAGCTCCCACGTTGAAAGGGGGGGCTATGGCTACACCTTC.

The chain joins TRBV19 to TRBJ1-1, with 10 bases lining up with TRBD1. Germline V gene data show CDR1 as LNHDA and CDR2 as SQIVND (reference sequence). The CDR3 extends over 17 amino acids. Trimming took 3 bases from V and 3 from J; bases not matched to a gene: 10. The chain's CDR3 is CASSMIGQGGVDTEAFF. CDR3 sequence (DNA): TGTGCCAGTAGTATGATCGGACAGGGGGGAGTGGACACTGAAGCTTTCTTT.

The chain is built from TRBV6-1 and TRBJ2-4, with 7 bases matching TRBD1. The CDR3 contains 16 residues. Germline CDR1 is MNHNS and CDR2 is SASEGT. V was clipped by 0 bases and J by 1 base; unmatched bases: 3. CDR3 protein: CASSEALDRAKNIQYF. As DNA, the CDR3 is TGTGCCAGCAGTGAAGCGCTGGACAGGGCCAAAAACATTCAGTACTTC.

The V gene is TRBV7-2, the J gene TRBJ2-7, with 9 bases lining up with TRBD1. Germline V gene lookup returns CDR1 SGHTA and CDR2 FQGNSA. Trimming at V came to 4 bases and at J to 7 bases, leaving 8 bases not matched to a gene. The CDR3 is 14 amino acids. CDR3 sequence: CASSSRQGGIEQYF. The CDR3 nucleotides read TGTGCCAGCAGCTCCCGACAGGGGGGGATTGAGCAGTACTTC.

V usage is TRBV6-6 and J usage is TRBJ2-7; 7 nucleotides align to TRBD1. Per the germline V gene, CDR1 is MNHNY and CDR2 is SVGAGI (reference sequence). The CDR3 is 11 residues long. J was trimmed by 13 bases and V by 7 bases; bases with no gene match: 10. The CDR3 DNA follows: TGTGCCAGCACCTATTCCGGGACAGTCTACTTC. Translated, it gives CASTYSGTVYF.

V is TRBV6-5 and J is TRBJ1-5, with D possibly matching TRBD1 (5 bases). The V and J ends lost 5 bases and 6 bases respectively, with 14 bases between them. In germline, CDR1 is MNHEY, CDR2 SVGAGI. This CDR3 comprises 14 residues. The CDR3 sequence: CASSDGGSGQPQHF. Here the CDR3 DNA reads TGTGCCAGCAGTGACGGGGGGTCAGGTCAGCCCCAGCATTTT.